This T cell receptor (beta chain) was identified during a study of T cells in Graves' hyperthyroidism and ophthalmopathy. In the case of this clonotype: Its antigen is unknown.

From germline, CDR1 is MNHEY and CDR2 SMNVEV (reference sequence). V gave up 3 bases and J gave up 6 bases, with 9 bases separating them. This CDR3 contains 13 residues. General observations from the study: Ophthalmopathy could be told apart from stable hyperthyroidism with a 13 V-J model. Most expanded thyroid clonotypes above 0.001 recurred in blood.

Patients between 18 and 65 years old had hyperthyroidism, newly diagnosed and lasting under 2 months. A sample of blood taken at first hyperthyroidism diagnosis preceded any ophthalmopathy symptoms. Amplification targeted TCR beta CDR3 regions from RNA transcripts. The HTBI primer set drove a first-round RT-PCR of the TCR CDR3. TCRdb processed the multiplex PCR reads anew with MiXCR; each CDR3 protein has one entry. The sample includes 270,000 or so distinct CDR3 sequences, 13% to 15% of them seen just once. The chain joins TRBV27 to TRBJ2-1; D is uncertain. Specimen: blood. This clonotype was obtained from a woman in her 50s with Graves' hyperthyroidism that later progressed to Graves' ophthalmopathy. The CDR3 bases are TGTGCCAGCAGTTTGTCGGCGAGCAATGAGCAGTTCTTC. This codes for CASSLSASNEQFF.